The 24 T cell receptor beta chains reported below all come from one sample, sequenced in a study of blood T cell repertoires in COVID-19. Clones were read by immunoSEQ multiplex PCR, and TCRdb kept only the in-frame ones, dropping some. The profile shows about 250,000 clones, under 90% of them singletons. The sample was peripheral blood. These receptor sequences come from a middle-aged woman who had recovered from COVID-19.

The chain carries TRBV2 and TRBJ1-1; no clear D gene. Germline CDR1 reads SNHLY; CDR2 reads FYNNEI. Trimming cost V 6 bases and J 3 bases, with 14 bases left between them. The CDR3 length is 14 residues. DNA of the CDR3: TGTGCCAGCAGAGTGAGGGCCCGAGACACTGAAGCTTTCTTT. Translated: CASRVRARDTEAFF. The whole variable domain, filled in from reference TRBV2 and TRBJ1-1, reads EPEVTQTPSHQVTQMGQEVILRCVPISNHLYFYWYRQILGQKVEFLVSFYNNEISEKSEIFDDQFSVERPDGSNFTLKIRSTKLEDSAMYFCASRVRARDTEAFFGQGTRLTVV.

This sequence joins TRBV24-1 and TRBJ1-2, with a weak D call TRBD1 (5 bases). V shed 4 bases and J shed 8 bases, with 10 bases lying between them. CDR1 and CDR2 (germline): KGHDR, SFDVKD. The CDR3 sequence is 12 residues long. CDR3: CATSEDSWGYTF. CDR3 in DNA: TGTGCCACCAGTGAAGACAGTTGGGGCTACACCTTC.

The V and J genes are TRBV2 and TRBJ2-5; 10 nucleotides align to TRBD2. Trimming took 6 bases from V and 6 from J; bases not matched to a gene: 4. In germline, CDR1 is SNHLY, CDR2 FYNNEI. This CDR3 region has 13 residues. The CDR3 DNA reads TGTGCCAGCAGCGGGACTAGCGAGAAGACCCAGTACTTC. Its protein product is CASSGTSEKTQYF.

This clone has at least ten counts. The chain joins TRBV13 to TRBJ2-4; TRBD1 is a possible D gene (5 bases). In germline, CDR1 is PRHDT, CDR2 FYEKMQ (reference sequence). The CDR3 length is 18 residues. The V gene lost 1 base and the J gene lost 1 base, with 17 bases spanning the gap. The CDR3 DNA follows: TGTGCCAGCAGCTTAGTAAGGACAATGCCTCTGGCCAAAAACATTCAGTACTTC. Protein: CASSLVRTMPLAKNIQYF.

The J gene is TRBJ1-6, the V gene TRBV6-4; tentative D call: TRBD1 (5 bases). The CDR3 consists of 14 residues. Germline V lookup: CDR1 MRHNA, CDR2 SNTAGT. Deletions cut 4 bases from V and 9 bases from J, with 13 bases between. CDR3 sequence: CASSVLLGGSPLHF. As DNA, the CDR3 is TGTGCCAGCAGTGTCCTCCTGGGGGGTTCACCCCTCCACTTT.

V gene TRBV5-6 combines with J gene TRBJ2-1, with 7 bases identical to TRBD1. Looked up from germline, CDR1 is SGHDT and CDR2 is YYEEEE. The junction had 2 bases not matched to a gene; V was cut back by 1 base and J by 4 bases. The CDR3 sequence is 14 residues long. The CDR3 DNA is TGTGCCAGCAGCTTGTGGGGACAGTACAATGAGCAGTTCTTC. As protein: CASSLWGQYNEQFF.

This chain links TRBV30 with TRBJ1-1, with D unclear. The V end was cut by 0 bases, the J end by 1 base, with 9 bases between. Germline CDR1 GTSNPN, CDR2 SVGIG (reference sequence). This CDR3 is built from 14 residues. Here the CDR3 DNA reads TGTGCCTGGAGTGTAAACAGCCGGAACACTGAAGCTTTCTTT. Translating gives CAWSVNSRNTEAFF. The entire variable domain, with the rest obtained from reference TRBV30 and TRBJ1-1, is as follows: SQTIHQWPATLVQPVGSPLSLECTVEGTSNPNLYWYRQAAGRGLQLLFYSVGIGQISSEVPQNLSASRPQDRQFILSSKKLLLSDSGFYLCAWSVNSRNTEAFFGQGTRLTVV.

The V and J genes are TRBV13 and TRBJ2-5; D call uncertain. The V gene lost 1 base and the J gene lost 4 bases, with 4 bases spanning the gap. This CDR3 has 12 residues. CDR1 is PRHDT and CDR2 is FYEKMQ in the germline V gene (reference sequence). CDR3 bases: TGTGCCAGCAGCTTAGTCGGAGAGACCCAGTACTTC. Translated: CASSLVGETQYF.

This chain joins TRBV19 and TRBJ1-5; D gene uncertain. This CDR3 region has 13 residues. Trimming pared 3 bases from V and 2 bases from J, leaving 5 bases between. Germline V gene data show CDR1 as LNHDA and CDR2 as SQIVND (reference sequence). CDR3 coding DNA: TGTGCCAGTAGTATTATCGGCAATCAGCCCCAGCATTTT. Its translation is CASSIIGNQPQHF.

This chain joins TRBV3-1 (or the pseudogene TRBV3-2) and TRBJ2-3; 8 positions match TRBD2. This CDR3 has 15 amino acids. Germline assignment: CDR1 LGHDT and CDR2 YNNKEL (reference sequence). J was trimmed by 2 bases and V by 3 bases; bases with no gene match: 4. CDR3 region: CASSHAGGATDTQYF. The CDR3 coding sequence is TGTGCCAGCAGCCATGCGGGAGGTGCCACAGATACGCAGTATTTT.

This clone is a singleton in its sample. Given the absence of the conserved phenylalanine or tryptophan at the CDR3 end, a read error is likely. It is unclear where the CDR3 begins or ends on the DNA, so no DNA is shown, and the CDR3 is as TCRdb lists it. The chain is built from TRBV11-3 and TRBJ2-7; the table gives TRBD1 as D, unverified against the DNA. A total of 14 residues make up the CDR3, ends included. CDR1 SGHNT and CDR2 YENEEA come from the germline V gene. The chain's CDR3 is CASSYPYRDNHTPT.

This clone was counted once. The chain joins TRBV18 to TRBJ2-5, with TRBD2 as a possible D gene (6 bases). The CDR3 runs 15 residues. V lost 3 bases, J lost 5 bases, and 16 bases lay in between. Looked up from germline, CDR1 is KGHSH and CDR2 is LQKENI. CDR3 bases: TGTGCCAGCTCACCCCGGGACTCAGCAGCGGAGACCCAGTACTTC. This codes for CASSPRDSAAETQYF.

V and J are TRBV2 and TRBJ2-1; maybe TRBD1 (6 bases). The germline V and J ends were trimmed by 6 bases and 5 bases, with 20 bases remaining between them. This CDR3 has 16 residues. Per the germline V gene, CDR1 is SNHLY and CDR2 is FYNNEI. This chain's CDR3 is CASRDRLLSGDNEQFF. Written as DNA, the CDR3 is TGTGCCAGCAGGGACAGACTCCTGTCGGGCGACAATGAGCAGTTCTTC. The whole variable domain, filled in from reference TRBV2 and TRBJ2-1, reads EPEVTQTPSHQVTQMGQEVILRCVPISNHLYFYWYRQILGQKVEFLVSFYNNEISEKSEIFDDQFSVERPDGSNFTLKIRSTKLEDSAMYFCASRDRLLSGDNEQFFGPGTRLTVL.

The rearrangement joins TRBV6-5 to TRBJ1-5; tentative D call: TRBD1 (6 bases). CDR1 is MNHEY, CDR2 SVGAGI, per germline. V lost 4 bases, J lost 0 bases, and 13 bases lay in between. The CDR3 covers 16 residues. DNA of the CDR3: TGTGCCAGCAGTTTCCATACAGGGTATAGCAATCAGCCCCAGCATTTT. It encodes CASSFHTGYSNQPQHF.

The rearrangement links TRBV27 to TRBJ2-7, with 14 bases identical to TRBD2. Looked up from germline, CDR1 is MNHEY and CDR2 is SMNVEV (reference sequence). Losses at the gene ends were 5 bases for V and 7 bases for J; bases not matched to a gene: 10. The CDR3 totals 16 residues. The CDR3 DNA follows: TGTGCCAGCAGTCGCCAGGGACTAGCGGGAGTGGGTGAGCAGTACTTC. It is translated as CASSRQGLAGVGEQYF.

This chain joins TRBV3-1 (or the pseudogene TRBV3-2) and TRBJ2-2; D unresolved. The germline V gene encodes CDR1 LGHDT and CDR2 YNNKEL (reference sequence). Trimming took off 1 base at V and 2 bases at J, with 11 bases between the two ends. This CDR3 has 16 residues. CDR3 in amino acids: CASSQASTINTGELFF. CDR3 coding DNA: TGTGCCAGCAGCCAAGCGTCAACTATAAACACCGGGGAGCTGTTTTTT.

The gene calls are TRBV5-1 and TRBJ2-3; TRBD2 aligns across 12 bases. CDR3 length equals 16 residues. Trimming at V came to 3 bases and at J to 3 bases, leaving 5 bases not matched to a gene. The germline V gene has CDR1 SGHRS and CDR2 YFSETQ. CDR3 protein: CASSYGLAGLTDTQYF. Here the CDR3 DNA reads TGCGCCAGCAGCTATGGACTAGCGGGATTAACAGATACGCAGTATTTT.

The rearrangement uses TRBV12-3 or TRBV12-4 and TRBJ1-5; no firm D call. The CDR3 contains 13 residues. Trimming removed 8 bases at V and 7 bases at J, with 15 bases between. The CDR3 DNA reads as TGTGCCAGCGTAGGAGGCTATAGACAGCCCCAGCATTTT. The encoded protein is CASVGGYRQPQHF.

The chain couples TRBV2 to TRBJ2-3; 7 bases align to TRBD1. The CDR3 has 15 residues. Losses at the gene ends were 7 bases for V and 4 bases for J; bases not matched to a gene: 11. Germline V gene sequence: CDR1 SNHLY, CDR2 FYNNEI. CDR3 coding DNA: TGTGCCAGCAAGAAAGAGACAGGGCTGGCAGATACGCAGTATTTT. It encodes CASKKETGLADTQYF.

The chain uses TRBV2 and TRBJ2-5, with a possible D match to TRBD1 (6 bases). Germline CDR1 and CDR2: SNHLY and FYNNEI. The CDR3 length is 13 residues. V lost 7 bases and J lost 2, with 11 bases in between. The CDR3 spells CASTQGRQETQYF. Written as DNA, the CDR3 is TGTGCCAGCACGCAGGGGCGGCAAGAGACCCAGTACTTC.

The V and J genes are TRBV13 and TRBJ2-3, with 7 bases that match TRBD1. J lost 1 base, V lost 5 bases, and 6 bases had no gene match. Germline V gene lookup returns CDR1 PRHDT and CDR2 FYEKMQ (reference sequence). The length of the CDR3 is 15 residues. The CDR3 region has the DNA TGTGCCAGCAGCCCAAGCGGACAGGGCACAGATACGCAGTATTTT. It translates to CASSPSGQGTDTQYF.

Points on this clone: Different DNA sequences within this sample yield the same CDR3. V is TRBV24-1 and J is TRBJ1-5; D is uncertain. The CDR3 sequence is 12 residues long. Germline assignment: CDR1 KGHDR and CDR2 SFDVKD. Trimming pared 4 bases from V and 5 bases from J, leaving 5 bases between. The CDR3 nucleotides are TGTGCCACCAGTGACCCTGATCAGCCCCAGCATTTT. As protein: CATSDPDQPQHF.

The CDR3 DNA is TGTGCCAGCAGCTCTACTAGCGGGGGCGCAGATACGCAGTATTTT. Residues: CASSSTSGGADTQYF. The chain joins TRBV11-2 to TRBJ2-3; 11 positions match TRBD2. The germline CDR1 and CDR2 sequences are SGHAT and FQNNGV. The J segment lost 4 bases and the V segment lost 4 bases, leaving 4 bases of the junction unmatched. The CDR3 length is 15 residues.

The chain has TRBV4-2 and TRBJ2-7, with D tentatively TRBD1 (6 bases). The CDR3 length is 13 residues. V lost 4 bases and J lost 3, with 10 bases in between. Germline lookup yields CDR1 LGHNA and CDR2 YNFKEQ. The CDR3 loop reads CASSRDRSYEQYF. In nucleotides, the CDR3 is TGTGCCAGCAGCCGTGACAGGAGCTACGAGCAGTACTTC.